This TCR beta chain derives from a study of T cell responses to AZD1222 COVID-19 vaccine. Profiled with immunoSEQ multiplex PCR; TCRdb holds only in-frame clones, not every one. The sample records about 180,000 clones, 88% being singletons. From germline, CDR1 is MNHEY and CDR2 SMNVEV (reference sequence). CDR3 length equals 14 residues. Losses at the gene ends were 1 base for V and 6 bases for J; bases not matched to a gene: 5. The chain links TRBV27 to TRBJ2-7; 8 positions match TRBD1. The sequenced sample was peripheral blood, obtained 28 days after the second AZD1222 dose. The sequence came from an adult who received the AZD1222 COVID-19 vaccine. The CDR3 DNA reads TGTGCCAGCAGTTTATTAGGGCAGGGGGCCGAGCAGTACTTC. It yields the protein CASSLLGQGAEQYF.